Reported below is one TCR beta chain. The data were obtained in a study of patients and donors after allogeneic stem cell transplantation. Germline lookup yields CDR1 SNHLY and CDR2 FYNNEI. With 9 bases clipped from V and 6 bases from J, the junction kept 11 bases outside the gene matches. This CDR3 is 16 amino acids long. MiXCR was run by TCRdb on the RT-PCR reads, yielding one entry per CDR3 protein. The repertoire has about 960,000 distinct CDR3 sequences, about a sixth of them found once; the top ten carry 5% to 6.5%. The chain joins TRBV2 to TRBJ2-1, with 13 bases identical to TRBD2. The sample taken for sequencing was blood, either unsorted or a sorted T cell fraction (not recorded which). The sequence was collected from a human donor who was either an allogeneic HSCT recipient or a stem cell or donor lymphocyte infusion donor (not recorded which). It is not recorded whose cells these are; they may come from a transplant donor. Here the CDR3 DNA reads TGTGCCAGTCTCCTACTAGCGGGAGGGTTAGGCAATGAGCAGTTCTTC. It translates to CASLLLAGGLGNEQFF.